This T cell receptor beta chain was found in a study of sequential checkpoint blockade in melanoma. At the level of the study: Maintenance nivolumab came after either treatment sequence. More than 20 patients had tumor biopsies before treatment and at week 13. Study-wide findings and caveats: Patients with week-13 increases in T-cell fraction and clonality benefited about 30 times more often. T-cell fraction and clonality followed PD-L1 and CD8+ counts, not mutational load.

Treatment: randomized to nivolumab then ipilimumab (arm A) or the reverse (arm B). On this clone: Its antigen is undetermined.

The length of the CDR3 is 17 residues. Trimming removed 3 bases from V and 0 bases from J; junction bases left unmatched: 8. Germline CDR1 SGHNT, CDR2 YENEEA. The table came from immunoSEQ multiplex PCR; TCRdb's copy has only in-frame clones and leaves some out. This table has approximately 5,600 clones, approximately 26% appearing once. This clonotype was obtained from a human donor with melanoma. The starting material was tumor tissue (inferred from file names), obtained from a patient given nivolumab and ipilimumab in sequence. The V gene is TRBV11-3, the J gene TRBJ2-3; 8 bases match TRBD2. This CDR3 is CASSLEIAGTSTDTQYF. The CDR3 DNA sequence: TGTGCCAGCAGCTTGGAAATAGCGGGGACGAGCACAGATACGCAGTATTTT.